This T cell receptor (beta chain) emerged from a study of shared clonotypes between healthy human individuals (dated by TCRdb to 2019 to 2021). Regarding the study in general: The cohort comprised two women and a few men aged 18 to 49 years. For each donor, CD4 naive and CD4 memory were each given three plates, CD8 naive was given two plates, and CD8 memory was given one plate. The study deeply sequenced blood TCR repertoires of five healthy adults to estimate repertoire size and the extent of clonotype sharing between individuals. To increase sequencing depth and limit assay-specific biases, different laboratories used diverse techniques to prepare libraries and sequence TCR repertoires. Leukapheresis yielded between about 0.8 and 8.9 billion PBMCs per donor. What the study reported, not specific to this receptor: Compared with non-shared clonotypes, clonotypes shared by all four sorted-subset donors had higher generation probabilities. Naive subsets generally had larger estimated clonotype richness than memory subsets. Because the study included a small number of donors, the genetic and exposure-history diversity represented was limited. Across a few donors, approximately 5% of naive CD4, roughly 3.3% of naive CD8, 2.3% of memory CD4, and around 0.4% of memory CD8 clonotypes were shared. Incomplete sequencing was indicated by rarefaction of sorted-subset datasets, despite the large sequencing depth. Sampling was restricted to blood, and TCR repertoires in tissues likely differ from the TCR repertoires found in blood. Pairwise subsampling indicated that sequencing depth was expected to affect the degree of clonotype sharing among donors.

As regards this clone: The specificity of this receptor is unknown. Base quality data are lacking; no much larger clone is found one base away.

Using the deep immunoSEQ assay, TCR CDR3 regions were amplified from genomic DNA by multiplex PCR. For each cell subset, the extracted genomic DNA was distributed evenly across all wells of several immunoSEQ 96-well plates, and each plate served as one replicate. For sorted subsets, each replicate PCR was loaded with around 200 ng genomic DNA, equivalent to 25,000 to 35,000 T cell genomes. The purified libraries were quantified using a Qubit 3.0 fluorometer, sized with a Bioanalyzer 2100, and then quantified again using the KAPA Library Quantification kit. Each immunoSEQ 96-well plate was sequenced on its own single-read 150-cycle Illumina NextSeq 550 flow cell. As for the original processing: Because the immunoSEQ output held only junctional sequences and lacked quality scores, the filtering could not match the filtering applied to full-length reads. Sequences were annotated with PyIR, a Python wrapper for IgBLAST v1.9, and V/J genes and CDR3 were assigned using IMGT germline references. Reads with weak V/J assignments (E-value above 1e-6), missing CDR3, stop codons, out-of-frame junctions, or ambiguous translated residues were removed. V3J clonotypes were defined by identical inferred V gene, J gene, and CDR3 amino acid sequence. Percentage overlap between repertoires was computed as shared unique clonotypes divided by the size of the smaller repertoire. Repertoire richness was assessed with RTK rarefaction, the Chao1 estimator, and Recon v2.1 estimates of unobserved clonotypes. Generation probabilities were computed with OLGA for all TCRbeta clonotypes obtained by the gDNA method from a handful of donors. The source is immuneACCESS, and TCRdb retained only in-frame sequences with V and J called. Part of the clones is not carried over; for the studies checked, unresolved V genes explain less than half of this, and the remainder is unexplained. That table gives V, J and clone size, and the DNA gave D and trimming. The sample table holds 2 million to 2.5 million clones, of which 90% to 97% were seen once. Together, the top ten hold roughly 0.13% of the sample.

The donors were healthy, HIV-negative adults with no recently reported acute infections or vaccinations. Every donor was a Caucasian adult living in Nashville, Tennessee, USA. CD4+ T cells were enriched through magnetic negative selection, after which naive cells were positively selected on CD45RA and the remaining negative fraction served as the memory subset. Blood was obtained by leukapheresis, after which PBMCs were separated by Ficoll-Histopaque density gradient centrifugation and cryopreserved in liquid nitrogen vapor phase. Analytical flow cytometry was used to check the purity and quantity of every magnetically sorted T cell population. From each sorted fraction, genomic DNA was isolated and quantified by UV absorbance on a Nanodrop 2000c. V is reduced by 8 bases and J by 4 bases, leaving a spacing of 12 bases between them. CDR1 is given as ENHRY and CDR2 as SYGVKD, both from the germline V gene. From its cysteine to its phenylalanine, the CDR3 spans 13 amino acids. Kept here is only the CDR3 DNA, which spans 39 bases and is read in frame from base 1.

Recombination linked TRBV10-3 to TRBJ2-1; the D gene is perhaps TRBD1 or TRBD2, each of them matching over 6 bases. The origin of this receptor is a man between 18 and 29 years old in good health. Sample: naive CD4+ T cells sorted from blood. The sample's cell subset or site, from its label and the paper: CD45RA+ positively selected. At the DNA level, the sequence is TGTGCCATCGGAGGGGGACCTTACAATGAGCAGTTCTTC. This gives the protein CAIGGGPYNEQFF.